This T cell receptor beta chain derives from a study of shared clonotypes between healthy human individuals. On this clone itself: The antigen is undetermined.

The CDR3 contains 17 residues. CDR1 and CDR2 (germline): MGHRA, YSYEKL. The V and J ends lost 1 base and 2 bases, in that order; junction bases with no gene match: 5. Study-wide points: The four-donor shared clonotypes exceeded non-shared clonotypes in generation probability, with non-shared ones scoring lower. Since donors were few, the genetic and exposure-history diversity represented was limited.

Clones were sequenced by immunoSEQ multiplex PCR, and TCRdb holds only the in-frame ones, with some missing. Of 2 million to 3 million clones listed, 80% to 95% are singletons. Sequencing used naive CD4+ T cells from PBMCs. Indicated subset: CD45RA+ positively selected. J is TRBJ2-5 and V is TRBV4-1; 12 bases align to TRBD2. This TCR derives from a man between 18 and 35 years old in good health. Some clones in this sample may be carry-over from other donors' samples. This chain's CDR3 is CASSQGGTSGFQETQYF. CDR3 bases: TGCGCCAGCAGCCAAGGCGGGACTAGCGGGTTTCAAGAGACCCAGTACTTC.